This TCR beta chain was profiled in a study of T cells after yellow fever vaccination. Study background: Fractions low in cell number were prepared with SMART-Seq v4 Ultra Low Input.

A universal primer site and UMIs were added as TCR cDNA was made by 5'RACE template switching. TCRdb reanalysed the 5' RACE reads using MiXCR and keeps one entry per CDR3 protein. This table holds tens of thousands of distinct CDR3 sequences, around 6.2% found once. The germline CDR1 and CDR2 sequences are MRHNA and SNTAGT. This CDR3 is built from 12 residues. This clonotype was observed many times. A junction boundary mismatches the germline segment, possibly from a read error. This sequence joins TRBV6-4 and TRBJ1-2; D may be TRBD1 (5 bases). The TCR originated in a man in his late teens or twenties who received the YFV17D yellow fever vaccine. The input for sequencing was CD4+ T cells sorted from PBMCs, taken around 15 days after the first yellow fever vaccination. CDR3 residues: CASSDGRGVHRF. Here the CDR3 DNA reads TGTGCCAGCAGTGATGGTAGGGGCGTGCATCGTTTC.